The T cell receptor beta chain described here comes from a study of CD8+ T cells in alopecia areata. V was cut by 4 bases and J by 3 bases, with 3 bases left in between. Germline CDR1 MNHNY, CDR2 SVGAGI (reference sequence). This CDR3 is 11 amino acids long. Once RNA had been extracted, it was reverse transcribed into cDNA to act as the sequencing template. TCRdb keeps only in-frame clones here, not all; method: immunoSEQ multiplex PCR. The profile shows approximately 89,000 clones, around two fifths of them singletons. This clone was recorded once. The sample was CD4+ T cells sorted from blood. This chain joins TRBV6-6 and TRBJ1-2, with no clear D. This receptor was identified in a human donor with alopecia areata. The CDR3 here is CASSFDYGYTF. The CDR3 nucleotides are TGTGCCAGCAGTTTCGACTATGGCTACACCTTC.